These 24 T cell receptor beta chains share one sample of origin, sequenced in a study of blood T cell repertoires in COVID-19. TCRdb's table, derived via immunoSEQ multiplex PCR, lists solely in-frame clones and lacks some. There are nearly 350,000 clones in the sample; 88% occur only once, and just under 7.5% lies in the top ten. Input material: peripheral blood. The receptors shown here come from a woman in her seventies with COVID-19, enrolled during active disease.

Remarks on this clone: Within the sample, other DNA sequences also encode this same CDR3. V and J are TRBV27 and TRBJ1-1; the D is unclear. Germline CDR1 reads MNHEY; CDR2 reads SMNVEV (reference sequence). Trimming removed 4 bases at V and 5 bases at J, with 5 bases between. There are 11 residues in the CDR3. CDR3 nucleotide sequence: TGTGCCAGCAGTTCCGGGACTGAAGCTTTCTTT. Its protein product is CASSSGTEAFF.

V usage is TRBV7-9 and J usage is TRBJ1-1, with D perhaps matching TRBD1 (5 bases). Germline V gives CDR1 SEHNR, CDR2 FQNEAQ (reference sequence). V lost 3 bases, J lost 3 bases, and 11 bases lay in between. The CDR3 extends over 14 amino acids. CDR3: CASSFYGGDTEAFF. CDR3 DNA sequence: TGTGCCAGCAGCTTCTATGGGGGGGACACTGAAGCTTTCTTT.

The chain uses TRBV7-3 and TRBJ2-3, with 7 bases lining up with TRBD2. CDR1 and CDR2 (germline): SGHTA, FQGTGA. The CDR3 consists of 15 residues. The V gene end was trimmed by 5 bases and the J gene end by 1 base; junction bases not matched to a gene: 6. For the CDR3, the DNA is TGTGCCAGCAGCCCCCCCAGCGGGGGCACAGATACGCAGTATTTT. This encodes CASSPPSGGTDTQYF.

The chain uses TRBV6-5 and TRBJ1-2; the D gene is possibly TRBD1 (5 bases). Trimming stripped 4 bases from V and 4 bases from J, with 16 bases between. Germline CDR1 MNHEY, CDR2 SVGAGI. There are 15 residues in the CDR3. CDR3 nucleotide sequence: TGTGCCAGCAGTTCCCCCTTAAGGGGAGGCTATGGCTACACCTTC. Translation gives CASSSPLRGGYGYTF.

The genes are TRBV28 and TRBJ1-3, with TRBD1 as a possible D gene (5 bases). From germline, CDR1 is MDHEN and CDR2 SYDVKM. V was pared by 6 bases and J by 0 bases, with 9 bases between. This CDR3 region has 14 residues. CDR3 DNA sequence: TGTGCCAGCAGCGGGACTGCCTCTGGAAACACCATATATTTT. It translates to CASSGTASGNTIYF.

This CDR3 is CASSLVGGPEAFF. The CDR3 coding sequence is TGTGCCAGCAGCTTAGTGGGAGGGCCCGAAGCTTTCTTT. The chain links TRBV7-2 to TRBJ1-1; unclear D gene. The V end was cut by 1 base, the J end by 8 bases, with 11 bases between. In germline, CDR1 is SGHTA, CDR2 FQGNSA. CDR3 length equals 13 residues.

V and J are TRBV6-5 and TRBJ1-6, with TRBD1 matching over 9 bases. Trimming at V came to 5 bases and at J to 6 bases, leaving 5 bases not matched to a gene. This CDR3 has 15 residues. Germline lookup yields CDR1 MNHEY and CDR2 SVGAGI. The CDR3 sequence is CASSPKTGGNSPLHF. Here the CDR3 DNA reads TGTGCCAGCAGTCCCAAGACAGGGGGTAATTCACCCCTCCACTTT.

V gene TRBV28 combines with J gene TRBJ2-3, with D maybe TRBD2 (5 bases). The CDR3 is made up of 14 amino acids. V lost 3 bases, J lost 1 base, and 8 bases lay in between. CDR1 and CDR2 from the germline V gene are MDHEN and SYDVKM. CDR3 bases: TGTGCCAGCAGTTTTAACGGGGGCACAGATACGCAGTATTTT. Amino acids: CASSFNGGTDTQYF.

The chain couples TRBV7-9 to TRBJ2-3; 13 nucleotides align to TRBD2. The CDR3 contains 16 residues. Germline values: CDR1 SEHNR, CDR2 FQNEAQ (reference sequence). Losses at the gene ends were 5 bases for V and 5 bases for J; bases not matched to a gene: 7. The CDR3 sequence is CASSPRTSGGEDTQYF. The CDR3 DNA reads as TGTGCCAGCAGCCCCCGGACTAGCGGGGGAGAAGATACGCAGTATTTT.

The V gene is TRBV20-1, the J gene TRBJ2-3; 7 bases are shared with TRBD1. There are 16 residues in the CDR3. Unmatched junction bases numbered 11, after V lost 3 bases and J lost 2 bases. Per germline, CDR1 DFQATT and CDR2 SNEGSKA (reference sequence). The CDR3 region has the DNA TGCAGTGCTAGTTCGAGGACAGGAGCCCTCACAGATACGCAGTATTTT. Its protein is CSASSRTGALTDTQYF.

This clone was picked up many times. The J gene is TRBJ1-1, the V gene TRBV7-9, with 7 bases lining up with TRBD1. Germline CDR1 is SEHNR and CDR2 is FQNEAQ (reference sequence). There are 13 residues in the CDR3. V lost 5 bases and J lost 11; bases outside the gene matches: 11. The CDR3 nucleotides are TGTGCCAGCAGCCGACAGGGCACCGGTGGGGCTTTCTTT. As protein: CASSRQGTGGAFF.

This clone appeared a single time. V usage is TRBV5-1 and J usage is TRBJ1-1, with 10 bases aligning to TRBD1. With V trimmed by 1 base and J by 7 bases, 7 bases remained unmatched. The CDR3 sequence is 15 residues long. Germline V gene data show CDR1 as SGHRS and CDR2 as YFSETQ. The CDR3 nucleotides are TGCGCCAGCAGCTTGTCCGGGACAGGGGACAGTGAAGCTTTCTTT. It specifies CASSLSGTGDSEAFF.

CDR3 in amino acids: CASSRQSNEKLFF. The CDR3, as DNA: TGTGCCAGCAGTCGACAGTCGAATGAAAAACTGTTTTTT. The J gene is TRBJ1-4, the V gene TRBV6-5; weak D call: TRBD1 (5 bases). V shed 5 bases and J shed 5 bases, with 9 bases lying between them. This CDR3 is built from 13 residues. Germline lookup yields CDR1 MNHEY and CDR2 SVGAGI.

The CDR3 DNA follows: TGTGCCAGCAGTGGGACAGGGGGCCAGCCCCAGCATTTT. It encodes CASSGTGGQPQHF. The V gene is TRBV7-2, the J gene TRBJ1-5, with 12 bases lining up with TRBD1. The CDR3 loop spans 13 amino acids. J was trimmed by 7 bases and V by 6 bases; bases with no gene match: 1. Germline assignment: CDR1 SGHTA and CDR2 FQGNSA.

The genes are TRBV7-9 and TRBJ1-2; 12 bases are shared with TRBD1. CDR1 is SEHNR and CDR2 is FQNEAQ in the germline V gene (reference sequence). This CDR3 region has 13 residues. V lost 6 bases, J lost 12 bases, and 8 bases stayed unmatched. CDR3 region: CASRPGTGGADTF. CDR3 nucleotides: TGTGCCAGCAGACCCGGGACAGGGGGCGCCGACACCTTC.

The chain employs TRBV5-4 and TRBJ1-2; TRBD1 agrees at 7 bases. Trimming removed 2 bases from V and 7 bases from J; junction bases left unmatched: 5. The CDR3 runs 13 residues. Germline V gene data show CDR1 as SGHNT and CDR2 as YYREEE (reference sequence). This CDR3 is CASSFYRGRGYTF. CDR3 in DNA: TGTGCCAGCAGCTTCTACAGGGGTCGTGGCTACACCTTC.

CDR3 DNA sequence: TGTGCCAGCAGCGTTTCCCTTACAGGGACAATAGGCTACACCTTC. This codes for CASSVSLTGTIGYTF. The chain is built from TRBV9 and TRBJ1-2; weak D call: TRBD1 (6 bases). V was clipped by 2 bases and J by 8 bases, with 19 bases between them. The CDR3 is made up of 15 amino acids. Germline-derived CDR1 and CDR2 are SGDLS and YYNGEE.

This clone was detected only once. The rearrangement uses TRBV5-1 and TRBJ2-7; 7 nucleotides agree with TRBD1. CDR1 and CDR2 from the germline V gene are SGHRS and YFSETQ. The CDR3 sequence is 15 residues long. V lost 9 bases to trimming and J lost 0 bases; unmatched junction nucleotides: 12. CDR3 sequence: CATDLDRAFSYEQYF. CDR3 in DNA: TGCGCCACCGACCTAGACAGGGCCTTCTCCTACGAGCAGTACTTC.

The chain links TRBV30 to TRBJ2-1, with D perhaps matching TRBD2 (6 bases). Germline assignment: CDR1 GTSNPN and CDR2 SVGIG (reference sequence). The ends were cut back, 1 base at V and 5 bases at J, with 9 bases in the middle. This CDR3 has 13 amino acids. This chain's CDR3 is CAWSAGGDNEQFF. The DNA for the CDR3 is TGTGCCTGGAGTGCCGGAGGGGACAATGAGCAGTTCTTC. The variable domain in full, completed from reference TRBV30 and TRBJ2-1, reads SQTIHQWPATLVQPVGSPLSLECTVEGTSNPNLYWYRQAAGRGLQLLFYSVGIGQISSEVPQNLSASRPQDRQFILSSKKLLLSDSGFYLCAWSAGGDNEQFFGPGTRLTVL.

The chain couples TRBV19 to TRBJ2-1; 13 nucleotides agree with TRBD2. In germline, CDR1 is LNHDA, CDR2 SQIVND (reference sequence). The ends lost 5 bases at V and 4 bases at J; junction bases unmatched: 5. This CDR3 comprises 16 residues. CDR3 DNA: TGTGCCAGTAGTGTGACTAGCGGGGGGCAATACAATGAGCAGTTCTTC. Translating gives CASSVTSGGQYNEQFF.

The genes are TRBV5-1 and TRBJ1-5; weak D call: TRBD1 (6 bases). V was shortened by 0 bases and J by 3 bases, with 10 bases between the two germline ends. The V gene's germline CDR1 is SGHRS and CDR2 YFSETQ. The CDR3 is 15 residues long. DNA of the CDR3: TGCGCCAGCAGCTTGGAAGGGGGTTTCAATCAGCCCCAGCATTTT. Protein sequence: CASSLEGGFNQPQHF.

The V and J genes are TRBV21-1 and TRBJ1-1. TRBV21-1 represents a pseudogene. This CDR3 has 12 residues. Here the CDR3 DNA reads TGTGCCAGCAGCACCTCCGGCACTGAAGCTTTCTTT. Translating gives CASSTSGTEAFF.

The chain is built from TRBV3-1 (or the pseudogene TRBV3-2) and TRBJ1-2; TRBD1 aligns across 10 bases. This CDR3 has 13 amino acids. The germline V gene has CDR1 LGHDT and CDR2 YNNKEL (reference sequence). J was trimmed by 7 bases and V by 4 bases; bases with no gene match: 3. This CDR3 reads CASSPRDRGGYTF. The DNA of the CDR3 is TGTGCCAGCAGCCCTAGGGACAGGGGTGGCTACACCTTC.

The genes are TRBV24-1 and TRBJ2-5; the match to TRBD1 covers 9 bases. The CDR3 runs to 15 residues. Germline lookup yields CDR1 KGHDR and CDR2 SFDVKD. Trimming took 3 bases from V and 3 from J; bases not matched to a gene: 4. In DNA form, the CDR3 reads TGTGCCACCAGTGATCCTAGGACAGGGGAAGAGACCCAGTACTTC. Protein product: CATSDPRTGEETQYF.